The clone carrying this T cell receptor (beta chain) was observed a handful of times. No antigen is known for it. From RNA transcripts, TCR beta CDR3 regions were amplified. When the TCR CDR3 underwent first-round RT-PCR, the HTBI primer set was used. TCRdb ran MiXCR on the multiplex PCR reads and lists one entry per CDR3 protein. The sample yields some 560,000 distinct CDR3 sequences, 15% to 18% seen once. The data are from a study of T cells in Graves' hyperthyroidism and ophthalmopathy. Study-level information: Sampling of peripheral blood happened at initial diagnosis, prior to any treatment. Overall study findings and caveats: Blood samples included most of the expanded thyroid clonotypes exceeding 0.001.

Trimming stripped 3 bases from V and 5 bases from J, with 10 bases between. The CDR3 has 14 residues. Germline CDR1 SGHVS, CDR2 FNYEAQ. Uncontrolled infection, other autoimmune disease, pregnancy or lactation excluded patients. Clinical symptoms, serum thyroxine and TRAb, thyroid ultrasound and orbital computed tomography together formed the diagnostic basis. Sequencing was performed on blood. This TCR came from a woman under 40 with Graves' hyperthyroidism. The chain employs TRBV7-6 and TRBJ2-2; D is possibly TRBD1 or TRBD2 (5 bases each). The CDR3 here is CASSLLGETGELFF. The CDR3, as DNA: TGTGCCAGCAGCTTGTTAGGGGAGACCGGGGAGCTGTTTTTT.